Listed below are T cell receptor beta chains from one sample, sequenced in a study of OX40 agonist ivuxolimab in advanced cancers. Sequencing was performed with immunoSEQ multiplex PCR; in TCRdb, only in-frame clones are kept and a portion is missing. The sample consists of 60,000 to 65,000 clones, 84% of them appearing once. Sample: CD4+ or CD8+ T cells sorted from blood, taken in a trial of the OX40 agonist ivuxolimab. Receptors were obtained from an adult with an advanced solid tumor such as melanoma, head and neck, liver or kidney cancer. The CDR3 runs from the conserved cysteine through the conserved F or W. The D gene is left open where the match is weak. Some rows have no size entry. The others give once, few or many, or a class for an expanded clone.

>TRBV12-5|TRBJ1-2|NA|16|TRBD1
CASGLVAGGVNYGYTF
TGTGCTAGTGGTTTGGTAGCAGGGGGAGTGAACTATGGCTACACCTTC
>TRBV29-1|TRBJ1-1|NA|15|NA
CSARGGWGMNTEAFF
TGCAGCGCCCGCGGGGGGTGGGGGATGAACACTGAAGCTTTCTTT
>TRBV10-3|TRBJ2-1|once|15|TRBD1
CAISGSGGPRNEQFF
TGTGCCATCAGTGGTTCAGGGGGCCCGAGGAATGAGCAGTTCTTC
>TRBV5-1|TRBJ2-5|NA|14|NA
CASTTEVPLGTQYF
TGCGCCAGCACCACGGAGGTCCCCCTCGGGACCCAGTACTTC
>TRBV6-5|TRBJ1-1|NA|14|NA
CASSYQGLNTEAFF
TGTGCCAGCAGCTACCAGGGACTGAACACTGAAGCTTTCTTT
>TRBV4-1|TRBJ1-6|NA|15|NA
CASSQGTDGNSPLHF
TGCGCCAGCAGCCAAGGTACGGACGGGAATTCACCCCTCCACTTT
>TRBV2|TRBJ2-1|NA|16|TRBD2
CASSVLALSSYNEQFF
TGTGCCAGCAGCGTACTAGCGCTCAGCTCCTACAATGAGCAGTTCTTC
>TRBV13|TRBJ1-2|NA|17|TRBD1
CASSPGPGGTGDYGYTF
TGTGCCAGCAGCCCTGGCCCGGGAGGGACAGGAGACTATGGCTACACCTTC
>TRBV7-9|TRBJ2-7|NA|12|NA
CASSFLTGEQYF
TGTGCCAGCAGCTTTCTCACGGGCGAGCAGTACTTC
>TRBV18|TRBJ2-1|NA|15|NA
CASSPPGLRQNEQFF
TGTGCCAGCTCACCCCCGGGACTCCGCCAAAATGAGCAGTTCTTC
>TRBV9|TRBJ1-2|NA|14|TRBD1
CASSAGQSNYGYTF
TGTGCCAGCAGCGCGGGACAGAGTAACTATGGCTACACCTTC
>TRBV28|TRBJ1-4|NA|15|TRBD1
CASSTLGTVNEKLFF
TGTGCCAGCAGTACTCTCGGGACAGTTAATGAAAAACTGTTTTTT
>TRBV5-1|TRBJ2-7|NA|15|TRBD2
CASSLALAGEYEQYF
TGCGCCAGCAGCTTGGCTTTGGCGGGAGAATACGAGCAGTACTTC
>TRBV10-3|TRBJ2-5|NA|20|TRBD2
CAISAARWVAGGEPQETQYF
TGTGCCATCAGCGCCGCCCGGTGGGTAGCGGGAGGGGAGCCTCAAGAGACCCAGTACTTC
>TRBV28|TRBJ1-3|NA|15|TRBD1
CASSLWRGQGNTIYF
TGTGCCAGCAGTTTATGGAGGGGGCAAGGAAACACCATATATTTT
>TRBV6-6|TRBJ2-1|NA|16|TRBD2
CASSYSRLAGFNEQFF
TGTGCCAGCAGTTACTCGAGGCTAGCGGGATTCAATGAGCAGTTCTTC
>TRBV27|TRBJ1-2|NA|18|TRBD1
CASSPREDRGHLTRGYTF
TGTGCCAGCAGTCCACGTGAGGACAGGGGGCATTTGACTAGAGGCTACACCTTC
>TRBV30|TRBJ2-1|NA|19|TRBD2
CAWSGGGLAGVKTYNEQFF
TGTGCCTGGAGTGGTGGGGGACTAGCGGGAGTTAAGACCTACAATGAGCAGTTCTTC
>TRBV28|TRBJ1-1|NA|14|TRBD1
CASSFRTGDTEAFF
TGTGCCAGCAGTTTTAGGACAGGGGACACTGAAGCTTTCTTT
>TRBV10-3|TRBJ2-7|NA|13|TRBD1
CAIRKGQGNEQYF
TGTGCCATCAGAAAGGGACAGGGGAACGAGCAGTACTTC